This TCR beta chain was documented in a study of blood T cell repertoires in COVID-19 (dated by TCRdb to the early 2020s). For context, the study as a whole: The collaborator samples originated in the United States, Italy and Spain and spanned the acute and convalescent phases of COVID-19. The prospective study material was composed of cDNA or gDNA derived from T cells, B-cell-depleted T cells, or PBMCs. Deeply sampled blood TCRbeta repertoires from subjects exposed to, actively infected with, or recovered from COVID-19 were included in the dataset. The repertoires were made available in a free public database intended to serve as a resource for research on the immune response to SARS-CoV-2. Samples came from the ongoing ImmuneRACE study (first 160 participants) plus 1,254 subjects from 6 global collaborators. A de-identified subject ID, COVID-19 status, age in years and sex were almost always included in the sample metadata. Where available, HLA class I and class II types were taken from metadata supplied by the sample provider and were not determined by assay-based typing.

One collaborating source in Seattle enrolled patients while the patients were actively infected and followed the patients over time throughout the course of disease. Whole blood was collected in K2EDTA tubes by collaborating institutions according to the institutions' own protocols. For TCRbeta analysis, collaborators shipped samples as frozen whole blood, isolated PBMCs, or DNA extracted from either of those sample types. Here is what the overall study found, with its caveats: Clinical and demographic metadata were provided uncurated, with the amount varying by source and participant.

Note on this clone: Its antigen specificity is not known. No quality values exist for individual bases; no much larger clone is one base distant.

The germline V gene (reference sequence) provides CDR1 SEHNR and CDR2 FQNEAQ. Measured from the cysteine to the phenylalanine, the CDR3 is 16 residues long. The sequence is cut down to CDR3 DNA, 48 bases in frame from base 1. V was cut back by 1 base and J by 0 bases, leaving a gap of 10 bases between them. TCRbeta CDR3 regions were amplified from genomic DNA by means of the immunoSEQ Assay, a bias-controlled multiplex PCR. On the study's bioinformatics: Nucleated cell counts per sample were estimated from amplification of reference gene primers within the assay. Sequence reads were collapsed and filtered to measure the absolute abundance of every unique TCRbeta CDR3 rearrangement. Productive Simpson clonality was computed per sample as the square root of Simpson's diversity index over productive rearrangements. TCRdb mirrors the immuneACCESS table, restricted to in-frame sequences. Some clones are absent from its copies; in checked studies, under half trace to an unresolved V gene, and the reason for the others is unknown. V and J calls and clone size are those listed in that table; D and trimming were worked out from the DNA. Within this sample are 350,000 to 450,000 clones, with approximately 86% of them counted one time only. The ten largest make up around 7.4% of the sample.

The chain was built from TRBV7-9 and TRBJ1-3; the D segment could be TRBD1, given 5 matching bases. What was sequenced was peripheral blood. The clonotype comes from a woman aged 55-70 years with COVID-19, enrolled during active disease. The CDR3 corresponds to CASSLGQLVSGNTIYF. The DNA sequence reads TGTGCCAGCAGCTTAGGACAGTTAGTCTCTGGAAACACCATATATTTT.